The clone carrying this T cell receptor (beta chain) was detected ten times or more. The TCRbeta library was prepared with unique molecular identifiers. MiXCR, applied by TCRdb to the PCR reads, yields one record per CDR3 protein. The sample records about 230,000 distinct CDR3 sequences, approximately 9% being singletons. The data belong to a study of T-cell reconstitution after alpha-beta-depleted transplantation in children. Per germline, CDR1 SGHTA and CDR2 FQGNSA. V trimming: 2 bases; J trimming: 9 bases; junction bases outside the gene matches: 10. The CDR3 runs to 16 residues. The chain employs TRBV7-2 and TRBJ2-3; TRBD2 aligns across 11 bases. The origin of this receptor is a human donor who donated a stem cell graft to a child with acute lymphoblastic leukemia. Sequences were derived from PBMCs from the stem cell graft donor, sampled from the stem cell graft. The CDR3 DNA is TGTGCCAGCAGCTTATTTAGCGGGGGGGACTCCACCACGCAGTATTTT. Amino acid sequence: CASSLFSGGDSTTQYF.